The present T cell receptor beta chain was sequenced within a study of cytomegalovirus exposure and HLA in healthy donors. The donors formed part of the approximately 110-subject validation cohort, distinct from the approximately 670-subject first cohort. This clone was seen once. This CDR3 spans 12 amino acids. Per the germline V gene, CDR1 is MNHEY and CDR2 is SVGAGI. With V trimmed by 6 bases and J by 7 bases, 5 bases remained unmatched. The method was immunoSEQ multiplex PCR; TCRdb's version includes in-frame clones alone and lacks a portion of them. The sample shows more than 95,000 clones, roughly 90% of them seen only once.

The chain uses TRBV6-5 and TRBJ1-2, with TRBD1 identical over 7 bases. Sequencing was carried out using PBMCs. This TCR derives from a woman younger than 35 in good health and CMV-seronegative. CDR3 loop: CASSRQGGGYTF. Written as DNA, the CDR3 is TGTGCCAGCAGCCGACAGGGAGGTGGCTACACCTTC.